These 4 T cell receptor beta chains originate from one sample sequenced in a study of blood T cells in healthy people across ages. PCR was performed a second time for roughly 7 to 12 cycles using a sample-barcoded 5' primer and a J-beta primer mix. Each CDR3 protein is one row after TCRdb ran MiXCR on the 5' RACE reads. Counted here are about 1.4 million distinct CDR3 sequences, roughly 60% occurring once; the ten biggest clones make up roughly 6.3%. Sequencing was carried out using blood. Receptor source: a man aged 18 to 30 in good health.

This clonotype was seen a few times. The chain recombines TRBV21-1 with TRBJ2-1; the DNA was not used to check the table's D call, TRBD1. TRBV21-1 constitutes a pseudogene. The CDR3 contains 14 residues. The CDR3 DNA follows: TGTGCCAGCAGCAAAGAGGGCGGCAACAATGAGCAGTTCTTC. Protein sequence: CASSKEGGNNEQFF.

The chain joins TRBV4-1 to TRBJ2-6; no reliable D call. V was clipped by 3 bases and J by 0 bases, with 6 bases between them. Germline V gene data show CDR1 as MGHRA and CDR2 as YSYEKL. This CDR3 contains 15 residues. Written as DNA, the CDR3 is TGCGCCAGCAGCCAGCTTCACTCTGGGGCCAACGTCCTGACTTTC. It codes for CASSQLHSGANVLTF.

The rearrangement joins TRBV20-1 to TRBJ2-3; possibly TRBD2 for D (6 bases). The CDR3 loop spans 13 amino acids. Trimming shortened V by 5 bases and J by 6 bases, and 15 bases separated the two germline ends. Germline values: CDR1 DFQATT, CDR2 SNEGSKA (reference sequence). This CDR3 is CSALGLGPDTQYF. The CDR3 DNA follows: TGCAGTGCTCTGGGACTGGGTCCTGATACGCAGTATTTT.

The CDR3 is CSARSGWGYTDTQYF. CDR3 DNA sequence: TGCAGTGCTAGATCTGGGTGGGGATACACAGATACGCAGTATTTT. This chain uses TRBV20-1 with TRBJ2-3; no clear D gene. The ends were cut back, 2 bases at V and 2 bases at J, with 14 bases in the middle. This CDR3 is built from 15 residues. The germline V gene encodes CDR1 DFQATT and CDR2 SNEGSKA (reference sequence).